The text below deals with one TCR beta chain. Its antigen has not been determined. Within one base of it there is no much larger clone, and no base qualities were kept. This specimen belongs to a study of cytomegalovirus exposure and HLA in healthy donors listed by TCRdb under 2017. For the study in its entirety: An earlier analysis of several hundred of the donors reported about 260 Gb of sequence data and 117 million unique TCR beta sequences obtained from some 200 million T cells. The study used immunosequencing to profile the T cell repertoires of around 600 subjects and linked those repertoires to cytomegalovirus serostatus. Rather than drawing on any new phenotypic data, the later analysis identified candidate immune exposures from TCR beta sequences and the way those sequences occurred across donors. In a later analysis, previously published TCR beta repertoires from hundreds of donors were re-analyzed and high-resolution HLA genotyping was added so that TCR occurrence patterns could be studied. Roughly 300 gigabases of sequencing data and 75 million to 85 million unique TCR sequences made up an early release that covered 500 to 700 HLA-typed donors. All discovery cohort repertoires had been generated using a single sequencing platform. Typing coverage varied by locus: roughly 620-640 donors for A, B, C, DRB1 and DQB1; 522 for DQA1; approximately 610 for DPA1; roughly 450 for DPB1. On average, 235,054 unique TCR beta nucleotide sequences were sequenced per donor among 350 to 400 genotyped donors of the cohort, with approximately 18% of those sequences being non-productive. In a later genetic analysis, genome-wide SNP genotypes for about 65% of the roughly 700 donors were used, and that subset was treated as a discovery cohort. Four or five DR-DQ haplotypes were handled as single units for association and clustering, since linkage in the cohort was strong. Among the roughly 400 genotyped donors, roughly 80% belonged to the genetic ancestry cluster associated with self-reported Caucasian donors. HLA typing included class I and class II loci at four-digit resolution. An earlier analysis of approximately 500 of the donors applied high-throughput TCR beta sequencing to assess whether each TCR beta V gene segment acted as functional or pseudogenic. In addition to the first cohort of 650 to 750 subjects, a separate validation cohort of 120 different subjects was used. High-throughput TCR immunosequencing, statistical association of individual TCRs with disease status, and machine learning were combined to predict cytomegalovirus infection status. Donor age, sex, ethnicity and CMV serostatus were compiled alongside the repertoire data. The study aimed to test whether cataloging public T cell receptors could reveal signatures of past pathogen exposure. Here is what the overall study found, with its caveats: A further reported finding was that TCR beta sequences accurately predicted the HLA-A and HLA-B alleles for most subjects in the first cohort. Most TCR sequences were observed very rarely across donors, whereas some public TCRs were present in many individuals. Several of the top co-occurrence clusters appeared to be linked to parvovirus B19, influenza, CMV and Epstein-Barr virus, according to a later analysis. In vitro tests confirmed that a few of the cytomegalovirus-associated TCR beta chains recognize cytomegalovirus antigens. According to the authors, the approach could potentially be generalized to other disease states and immunological phenotypes. In a later analysis, the rate of TCR association differed among HLA loci, with DRB1 alleles having the most associated TCRs and HLA-C alleles having the fewest. Correlated functional status among segregating V segments might be attributable to linkage disequilibrium, but an unknown experimental factor could not be ruled out. The cohort was sequenced for TCR beta chains only, and without alpha or paired-chain data the features that could be detected were limited. In an earlier analysis of 500 to 650 of the donors, most TCR beta V segments appeared in productive rearrangements about 87% or about 30% of the time, broadly matching IMGT annotations. Assigning TCR associations to individual alleles was difficult when HLA alleles, especially DR and DQ, strongly co-occurred. The study listed 150 to 200 TCR beta chains as associated with cytomegalovirus. The presence/absence analyses assumed that sequencing depth was roughly uniform across donors, and that assumption may not be true. According to a later genetic analysis, donors in an Asian-associated ancestry cluster had fewer N-insertions in productive TCRs than the approximately 670-donor mean. For the cohort, immune exposure information was limited to CMV serostatus. A later analysis associated approximately 17,000 TCR beta sequences with specific HLA alleles at a false discovery rate of 0.05. Because HLA typing was missing for some donors at each locus, association tests included only the typed subset. Compared with equally common non-associated chains, HLA-associated TCR beta chains in a later analysis were more clonally expanded and had lower generation probabilities. Seventeen rarely observed V segments, including chromosome 9 orphons, were excluded from the earlier analysis of 550 to 700 of the donors because counts were too low. In a later analysis, most CMV-associated TCR beta chains were found to appear HLA-restricted, with HLA associations seemingly driven largely by CMV exposure. In both the original and validation cohorts, the classifier was reported to diagnose cytomegalovirus status with high specificity and sensitivity. A later genetic analysis associated a missense DCLRE1C variant with V-gene and J-gene trimming of TCR beta chains, and an independent cohort replicated the association. The sequencing pipeline was judged likely to have produced a cluster of highly shared sequence variants as a technical artifact.

Library method: the immunoSEQ multiplex PCR assay. For the multiplex PCR, a mixture combining 60 forward primers for TCR Vbeta segments and 13 reverse primers for TCR Jbeta segments was used. The CDR3 region of rearranged TCR beta genes was amplified from genomic DNA with a multiplex PCR assay. On the Illumina HiSeq System, the amplified TCR beta libraries were sequenced as 87-base-pair reads. As for the original processing: In a later analysis, some 80 million unique TCR beta chains were counted across the roughly 670 repertoires, and roughly 10 million of these chains were shared by at least two donors. A nearest-neighbor algorithm error-corrected the raw reads and collapsed the reads into unique sequences, merging closely related sequences to remove PCR and sequencing errors. V, D and J gene segments were assigned by aligning CDR3 sequences to IMGT reference sequences. For a sequence to be retained, a match of at least six nucleotides was required to both a V gene segment and a J gene segment. Rearrangements were classified as productive when the CDR3 lacked stop codons and remained in frame with V and J, and all other rearrangements were classified as non-productive. CDR3 was defined according to IMGT convention as the region running from the second conserved V-encoded cysteine to the conserved J-encoded phenylalanine. Sequences without an unambiguous match to a single V gene segment were excluded from the earlier analysis of approximately 600 of the donors. In an earlier analysis of almost 600 of the donors, a V segment was called functional when productive rearrangements were above 56.7%, and segregating when the standard deviation between donors exceeded 5%. A statistical classification framework was built to diagnose cytomegalovirus status from the catalog of TCR beta chain sequences. In a later analysis, TCR nucleotide sequences were compared against IMGT/GENE-DB human TR gene sequences so that V and J genes could be assigned. Using the TCRdist pipeline, a later analysis assigned CDR3 sequences along with most-parsimonious VDJ recombination scenarios. In a later analysis, each TCR beta chain was defined by its CDR3 amino acid sequence together with its V-gene family, and reads lacking a unique V-gene family were excluded. A later analysis removed several hundred highly shared, low-generation-probability nucleotide sequences to deal with suspected cross-contamination and a sequencing artifact. In a later analysis, a clonal expansion index was calculated for each public chain from normalized within-repertoire ranks of inferred template counts. In a later analysis, generation probabilities were computed with a VDJ recombination model fitted to out-of-frame rearrangements, and the resulting probabilities were checked against IGoR. A later analysis scored TCR-TCR, TCR-HLA and TCR-CMV co-occurrence with hypergeometric tests, applying a repertoire-size bias correction to TCR pairs. False discovery rates were estimated in a later analysis by permuting HLA or CMV assignments 20 times. A later analysis grouped co-occurring TCRs with DBSCAN, adding TCRdist sequence similarity when clustering within HLA-allele-positive subsets. Repertoires with fewer than 30,000 or more than 120,000 public chains were left out of co-occurrence clustering, as were a handful of repertoires with anomalous nucleotide sharing. As stored in TCRdb, this immuneACCESS dataset retains in-frame rearrangements with V and J assigned. A fraction of the clones does not appear; measured against another copy, unresolved V genes explain less than half of the discrepancy, and the remainder lacks a known reason. The DNA gave D and trimming, while V, J and clone size come from that table. Across this sample there are roughly 200,000 clones, with roughly 73% seen only once. In total, the top ten clones hold about 2% of the sample.

The cohort was made up of about 670 healthy bone marrow donors. Cohort members were all nominally healthy when sampled, although unrecorded immune exposures were likely present. The donor tested CMV seronegative and was one of the 352 seronegative cohort members. A peripheral blood sample was provided by each donor, and peripheral blood mononuclear cells were used for TCR beta sequencing. The Qiagen DNeasy Blood Extraction Kit was used to extract genomic DNA from the blood cell samples. The sequence was collected from a woman aged 25 to 39 in good health and CMV-seronegative. The specimen was PBMCs.

DNA sequence: TGTGCCAGCAGCTCCGGAGGTGGGACCCAGTACTTC. It specifies CASSSGGGTQYF. The V and J genes are TRBV7-6 and TRBJ2-5, with a weak D call of TRBD2 (5 bases match). Sequences SGHVS (CDR1) and FNYEAQ (CDR2) are obtained from the germline V gene. V and J lose 4 bases and 7 bases, and a span of 10 bases separates them. Reading from cysteine to phenylalanine, the CDR3 counts 12 amino acids. Only the CDR3 DNA stays, 36 bases, in frame from base 1.